This T cell receptor beta chain was sequenced during a study of T-cell memory formation after mild COVID-19. Turning to the study itself: The two donors had largely donor-specific TCR clusters. Study outcomes and limitations: A subset of responding clones appeared in pre-infection memory, suggesting cross-reactive memory joined. Among clones peaking at day 37 in the second wave, SARS-CoV-2 specificity remained unconfirmed.

Constant-segment primers served in 5'RACE that generated TCR alpha and TCR beta cDNA libraries bearing sample barcodes and UMIs. TCRdb processed the 5' RACE reads anew with MiXCR; each CDR3 protein has one entry. This repertoire shows roughly 50,000 distinct CDR3 sequences, 12% found once; its top ten account for around 23%. On this clonotype: What it recognizes is unknown.

V lost 0 bases to trimming and J lost 5 bases, with 7 bases between them. Germline V gene data show CDR1 as DFQATT and CDR2 as SNEGSKA (reference sequence). The CDR3 loop spans 12 amino acids. Sequencing was performed on PBMCs or a T cell subset sorted from them (not recorded which). This TCR derives from a man in his late teens or twenties who had mild COVID-19 (a few samples of this study predate the infection). Cell type and time point are not known. The gene calls are TRBV20-1 and TRBJ1-1; D unclear. CDR3 bases: TGCAGTGCTAGAGAAGGGTGGACTGAAGCTTTCTTT. It is translated as CSAREGWTEAFF.